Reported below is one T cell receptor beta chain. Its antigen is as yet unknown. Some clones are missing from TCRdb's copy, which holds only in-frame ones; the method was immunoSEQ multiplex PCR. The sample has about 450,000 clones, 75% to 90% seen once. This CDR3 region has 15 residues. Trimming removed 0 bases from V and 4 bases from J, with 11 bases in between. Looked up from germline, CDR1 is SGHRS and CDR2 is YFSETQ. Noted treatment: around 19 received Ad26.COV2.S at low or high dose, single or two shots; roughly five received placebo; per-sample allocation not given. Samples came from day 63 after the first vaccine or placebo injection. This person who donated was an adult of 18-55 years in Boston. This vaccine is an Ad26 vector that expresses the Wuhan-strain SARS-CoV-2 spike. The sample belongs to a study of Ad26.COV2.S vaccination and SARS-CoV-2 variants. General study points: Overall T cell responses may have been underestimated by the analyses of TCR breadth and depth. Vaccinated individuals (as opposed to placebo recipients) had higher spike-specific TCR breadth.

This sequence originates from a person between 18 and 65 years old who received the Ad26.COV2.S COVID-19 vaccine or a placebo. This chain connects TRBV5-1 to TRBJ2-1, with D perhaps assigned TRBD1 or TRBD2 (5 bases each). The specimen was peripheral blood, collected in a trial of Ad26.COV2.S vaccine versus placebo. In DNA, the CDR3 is TGCGCCAGCAGCTTGGTGAGGGGTGGGTACAATGAGCAGTTCTTC. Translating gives CASSLVRGGYNEQFF.